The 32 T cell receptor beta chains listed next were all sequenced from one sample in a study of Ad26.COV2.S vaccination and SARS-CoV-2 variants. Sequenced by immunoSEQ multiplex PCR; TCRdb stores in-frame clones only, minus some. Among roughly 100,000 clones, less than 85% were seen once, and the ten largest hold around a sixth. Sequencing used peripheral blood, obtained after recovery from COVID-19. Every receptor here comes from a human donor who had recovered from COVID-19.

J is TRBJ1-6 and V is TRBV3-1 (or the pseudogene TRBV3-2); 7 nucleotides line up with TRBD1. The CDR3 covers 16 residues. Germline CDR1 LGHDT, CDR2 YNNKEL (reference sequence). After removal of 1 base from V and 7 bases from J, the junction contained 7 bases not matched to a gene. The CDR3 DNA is TGTGCCAGCAGCCAAGCCTGGGGCAGGGGGAATTCACCCCTCCACTTT. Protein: CASSQAWGRGNSPLHF.

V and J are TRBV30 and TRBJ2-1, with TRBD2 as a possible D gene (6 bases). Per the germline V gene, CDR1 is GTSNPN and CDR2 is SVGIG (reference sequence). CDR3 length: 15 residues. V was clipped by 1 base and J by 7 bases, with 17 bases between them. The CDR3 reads CAWSGGGHRFNEQFF. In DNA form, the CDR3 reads TGTGCCTGGAGTGGGGGAGGCCACCGGTTTAATGAGCAGTTCTTC. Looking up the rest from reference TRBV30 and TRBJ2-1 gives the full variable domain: SQTIHQWPATLVQPVGSPLSLECTVEGTSNPNLYWYRQAAGRGLQLLFYSVGIGQISSEVPQNLSASRPQDRQFILSSKKLLLSDSGFYLCAWSGGGHRFNEQFFGPGTRLTVL.

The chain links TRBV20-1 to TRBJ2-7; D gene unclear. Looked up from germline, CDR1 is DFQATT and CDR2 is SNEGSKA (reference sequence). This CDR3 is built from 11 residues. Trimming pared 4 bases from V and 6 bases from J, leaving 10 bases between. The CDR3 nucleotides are TGCAGTGCTACCGCCCACGCCGAGCAGTACTTC. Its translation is CSATAHAEQYF.

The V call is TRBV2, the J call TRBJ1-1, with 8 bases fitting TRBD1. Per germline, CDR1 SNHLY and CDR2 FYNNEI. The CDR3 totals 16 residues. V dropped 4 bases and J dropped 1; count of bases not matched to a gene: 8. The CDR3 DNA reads TGTGCCAGCAGTGTCAGTCGGACAGGGAAGAACACTGAAGCTTTCTTT. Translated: CASSVSRTGKNTEAFF.

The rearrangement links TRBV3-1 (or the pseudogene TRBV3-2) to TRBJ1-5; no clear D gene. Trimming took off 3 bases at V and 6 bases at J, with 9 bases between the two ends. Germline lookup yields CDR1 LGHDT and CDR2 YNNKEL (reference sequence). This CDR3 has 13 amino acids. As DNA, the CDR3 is TGTGCCAGCAGCCAGGGGTTTGTTCAGCCCCAGCATTTT. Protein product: CASSQGFVQPQHF.

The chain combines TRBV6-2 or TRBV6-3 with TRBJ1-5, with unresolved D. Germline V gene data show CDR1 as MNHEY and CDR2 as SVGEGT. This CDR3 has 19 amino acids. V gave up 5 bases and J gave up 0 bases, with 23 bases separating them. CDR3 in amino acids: CASSPPFGRKSYSNQPQHF. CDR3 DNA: TGTGCCAGCAGTCCCCCGTTTGGTAGGAAGAGCTATAGCAATCAGCCCCAGCATTTT.

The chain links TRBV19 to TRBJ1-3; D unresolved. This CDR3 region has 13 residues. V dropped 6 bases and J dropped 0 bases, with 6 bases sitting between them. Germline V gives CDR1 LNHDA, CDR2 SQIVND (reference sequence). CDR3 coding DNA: TGTGCCAGTAGGATCGGCTCTGGAAACACCATATATTTT. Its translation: CASRIGSGNTIYF.

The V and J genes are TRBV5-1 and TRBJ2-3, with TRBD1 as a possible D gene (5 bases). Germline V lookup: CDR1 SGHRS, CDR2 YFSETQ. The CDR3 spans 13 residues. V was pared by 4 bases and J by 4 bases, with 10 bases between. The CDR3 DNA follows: TGCGCCAGCAGCCCCACAGGACCAGATACGCAGTATTTT. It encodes CASSPTGPDTQYF.

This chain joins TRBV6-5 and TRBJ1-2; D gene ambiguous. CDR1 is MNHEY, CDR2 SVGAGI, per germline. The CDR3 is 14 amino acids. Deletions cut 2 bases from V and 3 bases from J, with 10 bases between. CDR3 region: CASSYHVTYYGYTF. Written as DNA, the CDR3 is TGTGCCAGCAGTTACCACGTCACCTACTATGGCTACACCTTC.

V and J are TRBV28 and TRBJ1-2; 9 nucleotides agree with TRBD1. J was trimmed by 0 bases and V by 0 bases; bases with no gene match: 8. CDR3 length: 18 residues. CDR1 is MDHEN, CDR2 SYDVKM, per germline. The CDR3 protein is CASSLWPGQGITNYGYTF. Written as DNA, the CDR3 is TGTGCCAGCAGTTTATGGCCGGGACAGGGAATAACTAACTATGGCTACACCTTC.

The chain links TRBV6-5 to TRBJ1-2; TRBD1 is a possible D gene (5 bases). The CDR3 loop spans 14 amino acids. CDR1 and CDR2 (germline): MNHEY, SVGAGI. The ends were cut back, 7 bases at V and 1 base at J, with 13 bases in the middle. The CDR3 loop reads CASTQGVVNYGYTF. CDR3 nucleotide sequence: TGTGCCAGCACCCAGGGTGTGGTTAACTATGGCTACACCTTC.

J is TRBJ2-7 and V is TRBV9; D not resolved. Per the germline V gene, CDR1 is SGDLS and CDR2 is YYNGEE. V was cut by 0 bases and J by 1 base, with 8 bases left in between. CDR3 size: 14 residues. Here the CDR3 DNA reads TGTGCCAGCAGCGTAGATCCAGGATCCTACGAGCAGTACTTC. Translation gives CASSVDPGSYEQYF. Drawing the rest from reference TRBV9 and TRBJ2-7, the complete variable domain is DSGVTQTPKHLITATGQRVTLRCSPRSGDLSVYWYQQSLDQGLQFLIQYYNGEERAKGNILERFSAQQFPDLHSELNLSSLELGDSALYFCASSVDPGSYEQYFGPGTRLTVT.

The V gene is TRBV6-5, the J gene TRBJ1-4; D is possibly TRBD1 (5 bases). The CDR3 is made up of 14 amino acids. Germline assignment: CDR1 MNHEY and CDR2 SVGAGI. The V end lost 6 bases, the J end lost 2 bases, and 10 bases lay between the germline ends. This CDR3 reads CASSLGGTNEKLFF. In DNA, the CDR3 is TGTGCCAGCAGCCTTGGGGGGACTAATGAAAAACTGTTTTTT.

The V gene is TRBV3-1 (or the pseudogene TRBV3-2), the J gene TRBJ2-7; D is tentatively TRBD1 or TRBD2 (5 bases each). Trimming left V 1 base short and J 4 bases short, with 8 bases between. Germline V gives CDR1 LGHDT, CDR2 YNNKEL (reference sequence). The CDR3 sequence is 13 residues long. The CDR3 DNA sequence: TGTGCCAGCAGCCAAGGAGGGGCTTACGAGCAGTACTTC. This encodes CASSQGGAYEQYF.

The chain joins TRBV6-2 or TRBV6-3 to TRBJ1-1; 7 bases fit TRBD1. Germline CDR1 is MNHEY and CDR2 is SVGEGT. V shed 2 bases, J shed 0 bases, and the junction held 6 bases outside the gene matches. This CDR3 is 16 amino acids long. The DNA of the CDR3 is TGTGCCAGCAGTTACGTTTGGGACAGCATGAACACTGAAGCTTTCTTT. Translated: CASSYVWDSMNTEAFF.

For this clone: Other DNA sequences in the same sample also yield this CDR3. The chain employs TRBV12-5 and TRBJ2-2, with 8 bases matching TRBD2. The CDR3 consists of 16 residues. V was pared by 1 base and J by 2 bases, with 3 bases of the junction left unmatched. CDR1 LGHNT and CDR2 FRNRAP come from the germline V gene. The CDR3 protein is CASGLDRGGNTGELFF. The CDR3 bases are TGTGCTAGTGGTTTGGACCGGGGGGGCAACACCGGGGAGCTGTTTTTT.

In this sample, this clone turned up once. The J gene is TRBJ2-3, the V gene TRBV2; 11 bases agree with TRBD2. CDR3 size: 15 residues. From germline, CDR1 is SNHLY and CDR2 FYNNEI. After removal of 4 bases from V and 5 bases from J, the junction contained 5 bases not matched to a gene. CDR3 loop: CASSVAGGFRDTQYF. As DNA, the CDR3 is TGTGCCAGCAGTGTAGCGGGGGGGTTCAGAGATACGCAGTATTTT.

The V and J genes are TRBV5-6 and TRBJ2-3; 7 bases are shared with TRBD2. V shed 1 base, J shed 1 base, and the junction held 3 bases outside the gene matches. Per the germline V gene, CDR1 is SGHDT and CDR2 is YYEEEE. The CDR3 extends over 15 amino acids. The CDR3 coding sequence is TGTGCCAGCAGCTTGTGGAGCGGGGGCACAGATACGCAGTATTTT. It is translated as CASSLWSGGTDTQYF.

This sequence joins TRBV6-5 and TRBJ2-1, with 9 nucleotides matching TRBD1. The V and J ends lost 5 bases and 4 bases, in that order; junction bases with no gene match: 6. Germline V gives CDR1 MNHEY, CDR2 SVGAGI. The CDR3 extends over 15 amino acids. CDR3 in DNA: TGTGCCAGCAGTACCGGGACAGGGTTGTACAATGAGCAGTTCTTC. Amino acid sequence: CASSTGTGLYNEQFF.

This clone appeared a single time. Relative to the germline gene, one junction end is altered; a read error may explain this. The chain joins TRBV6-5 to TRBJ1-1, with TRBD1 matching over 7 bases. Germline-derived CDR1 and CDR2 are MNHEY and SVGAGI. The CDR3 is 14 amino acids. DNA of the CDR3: TGTGCGAGCAACCGACAGGGTTTGAACACTGAAGCTTTCTTT. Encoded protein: CASNRQGLNTEAFF.

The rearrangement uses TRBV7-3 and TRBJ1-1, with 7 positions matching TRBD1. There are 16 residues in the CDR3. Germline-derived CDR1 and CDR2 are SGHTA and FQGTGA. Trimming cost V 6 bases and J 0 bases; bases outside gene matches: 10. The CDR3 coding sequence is TGTGCCAGCAGGTTGGCGGGGGGACAGATGAACACTGAAGCTTTCTTT. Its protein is CASRLAGGQMNTEAFF.

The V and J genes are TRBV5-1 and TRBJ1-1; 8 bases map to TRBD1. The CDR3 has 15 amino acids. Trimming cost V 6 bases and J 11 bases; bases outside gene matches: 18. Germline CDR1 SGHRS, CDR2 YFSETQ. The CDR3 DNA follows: TGCGCCAGCACCGAGGACAGGGCGGCCTTAAGGTCTGCTTTCTTT. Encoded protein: CASTEDRAALRSAFF.

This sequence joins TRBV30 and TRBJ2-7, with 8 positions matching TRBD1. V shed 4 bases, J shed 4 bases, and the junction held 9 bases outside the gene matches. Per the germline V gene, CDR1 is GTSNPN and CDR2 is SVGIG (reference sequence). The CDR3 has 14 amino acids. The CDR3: CAWNAPGGVYEQYF. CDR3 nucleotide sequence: TGTGCCTGGAATGCGCCAGGGGGCGTGTACGAGCAGTACTTC. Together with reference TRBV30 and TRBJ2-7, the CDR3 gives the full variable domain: SQTIHQWPATLVQPVGSPLSLECTVEGTSNPNLYWYRQAAGRGLQLLFYSVGIGQISSEVPQNLSASRPQDRQFILSSKKLLLSDSGFYLCAWNAPGGVYEQYFGPGTRLTVT.

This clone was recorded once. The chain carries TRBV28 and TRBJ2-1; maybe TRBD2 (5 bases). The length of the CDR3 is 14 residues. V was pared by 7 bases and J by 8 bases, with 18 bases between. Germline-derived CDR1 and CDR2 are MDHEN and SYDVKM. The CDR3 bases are TGTGCCAGCATTTCTAGCCCGAGTATGTATGAGCAGTTCTTC. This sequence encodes CASISSPSMYEQFF.

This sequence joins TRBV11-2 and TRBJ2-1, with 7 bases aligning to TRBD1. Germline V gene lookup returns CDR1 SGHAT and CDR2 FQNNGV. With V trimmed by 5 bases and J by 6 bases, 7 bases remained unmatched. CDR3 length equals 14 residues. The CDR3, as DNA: TGTGCCAGCAGCCCCTCACAGGGGAGCAATGAGCAGTTCTTC. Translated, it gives CASSPSQGSNEQFF.

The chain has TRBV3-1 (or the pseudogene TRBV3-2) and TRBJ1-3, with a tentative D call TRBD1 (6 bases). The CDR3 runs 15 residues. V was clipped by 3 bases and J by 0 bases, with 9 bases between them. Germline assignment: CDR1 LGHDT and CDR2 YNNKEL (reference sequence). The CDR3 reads CASSQSQGSGNTIYF. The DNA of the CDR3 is TGTGCCAGCAGCCAGTCACAGGGCTCTGGAAACACCATATATTTT.

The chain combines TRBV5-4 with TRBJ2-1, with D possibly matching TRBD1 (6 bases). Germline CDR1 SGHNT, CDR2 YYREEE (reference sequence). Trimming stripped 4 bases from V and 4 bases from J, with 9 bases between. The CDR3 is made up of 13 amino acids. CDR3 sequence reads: CASSPTGYNEQFF. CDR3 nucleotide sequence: TGTGCCAGCAGCCCAACAGGGTACAATGAGCAGTTCTTC.

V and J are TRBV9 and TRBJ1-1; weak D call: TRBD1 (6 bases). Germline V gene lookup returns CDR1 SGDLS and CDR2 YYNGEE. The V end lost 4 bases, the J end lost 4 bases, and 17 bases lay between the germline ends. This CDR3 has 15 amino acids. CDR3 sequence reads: CASSPHIGGGTEAFF. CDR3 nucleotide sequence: TGTGCCAGCAGCCCTCATATAGGGGGAGGCACTGAAGCTTTCTTT.

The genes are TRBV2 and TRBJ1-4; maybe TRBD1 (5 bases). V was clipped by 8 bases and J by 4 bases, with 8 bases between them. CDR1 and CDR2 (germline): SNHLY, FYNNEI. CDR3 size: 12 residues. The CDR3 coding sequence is TGTGCCAGCCGGGACCGTAATGAAAAACTGTTTTTT. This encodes CASRDRNEKLFF.

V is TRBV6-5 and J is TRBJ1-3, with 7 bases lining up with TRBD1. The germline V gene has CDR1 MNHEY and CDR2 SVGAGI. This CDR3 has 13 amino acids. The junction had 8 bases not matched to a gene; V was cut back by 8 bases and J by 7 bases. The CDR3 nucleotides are TGTGCCAGCTCGGGACAGCACAGGAACACCATATATTTT. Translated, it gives CASSGQHRNTIYF.

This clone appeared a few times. The CDR3 nucleotides read TGTGCCAGCAGTGCGGGGCAGGGAGCCGGGGAGCTGTTTTTT. Translated: CASSAGQGAGELFF. The chain uses TRBV2 and TRBJ2-2, with D tentatively TRBD1 or TRBD2 (5 bases each). Per the germline V gene, CDR1 is SNHLY and CDR2 is FYNNEI. The ends were cut back, 4 bases at V and 6 bases at J, with 12 bases in the middle. This CDR3 spans 14 amino acids.

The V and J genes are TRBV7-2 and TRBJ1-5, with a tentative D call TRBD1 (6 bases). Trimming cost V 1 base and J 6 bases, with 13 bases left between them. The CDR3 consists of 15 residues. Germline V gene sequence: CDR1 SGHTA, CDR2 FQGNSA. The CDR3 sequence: CASSLGSAGAQPQHF. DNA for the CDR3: TGTGCCAGCAGCTTAGGGTCGGCAGGGGCTCAGCCCCAGCATTTT.